This passage covers 23 T cell receptor beta chains from one sample sequenced in a study of T cells after yellow fever vaccination. MiXCR was run by TCRdb on the 5' RACE reads, yielding one entry per CDR3 protein. The sample carries some 200,000 distinct CDR3 sequences, about 10% recorded once. The material sequenced was CD8+ T cells sorted from PBMCs, taken 15 days after the yellow fever booster vaccination. The receptors originated from a man aged 18-30 years who received the YFV17D yellow fever vaccine.

Here the CDR3 reads CASSPALSGANVLTF. As DNA, the CDR3 is TGTGCCAGCAGTCCAGCCCTCTCTGGGGCCAACGTCCTGACTTTC. The chain recombines TRBV12-3 or TRBV12-4 with TRBJ2-6; D is uncertain. This CDR3 is built from 15 residues. With 5 bases removed from V and 0 bases from J, the gap between germline ends came to 8 bases.

J is TRBJ1-5 and V is TRBV27; D is uncertain. This CDR3 comprises 14 residues. Trimming removed 5 bases at V and 0 bases at J, with 8 bases between. In germline, CDR1 is MNHEY, CDR2 SMNVEV (reference sequence). The CDR3 loop reads CASSTRGSNQPQHF. The CDR3 nucleotides are TGTGCCAGCAGTACCCGGGGTAGCAATCAGCCCCAGCATTTT.

In its sample, this clonotype was seen a few times. This chain joins TRBV9 and TRBJ1-3; possible D gene TRBD1, 5 bases. The CDR3 extends over 16 amino acids. Germline V lookup: CDR1 SGDLS, CDR2 YYNGEE. V dropped 3 bases and J dropped 3 bases, with 16 bases sitting between them. CDR3 in amino acids: CASSGYRDDRGNTIYF. CDR3 coding DNA: TGTGCCAGCAGCGGATATCGGGACGACCGTGGAAACACCATATATTTT.

The chain recombines TRBV20-1 with TRBJ1-5, with D possibly TRBD1 on 6 matching bases. With 5 bases removed from V and 11 bases from J, the gap between germline ends came to 22 bases. The germline V gene encodes CDR1 DFQATT and CDR2 SNEGSKA (reference sequence). The length of the CDR3 is 14 residues. CDR3 in amino acids: CSARKGDGRSAQHF. The CDR3 DNA sequence: TGCAGTGCTCGCAAGGGGGACGGGAGATCGGCCCAGCATTTT.

The chain combines TRBV6-5 with TRBJ2-3; the match to TRBD2 covers 10 bases. Germline assignment: CDR1 MNHEY and CDR2 SVGAGI. The CDR3 spans 15 residues. Trimming at V came to 4 bases and at J to 7 bases, leaving 8 bases not matched to a gene. The CDR3 region has the DNA TGTGCCAGCAGTTCCACACCACTAGCGGGGAATACGCAGTATTTT. It codes for CASSSTPLAGNTQYF.

This clonotype has at least ten counts. V and J are TRBV9 and TRBJ2-6; 10 nucleotides match TRBD1. Per the germline V gene, CDR1 is SGDLS and CDR2 is YYNGEE. V was clipped by 4 bases and J by 8 bases; unmatched bases: 6. The CDR3 length is 15 residues. DNA for the CDR3: TGTGCCAGCAGCCCCAGGACAGGGGGTACCAACGTCCTGACTTTC. This sequence encodes CASSPRTGGTNVLTF.

The chain combines TRBV6-6 with TRBJ1-1; D gene ambiguous. The germline V and J ends were trimmed by 0 bases and 0 bases, with 11 bases remaining between them. The CDR3 covers 16 residues. The germline V gene encodes CDR1 MNHNY and CDR2 SVGAGI (reference sequence). The CDR3 region has the DNA TGTGCCAGCAGTTACTCGGCAGAGCTCTTGAACACTGAAGCTTTCTTT. Translated: CASSYSAELLNTEAFF.

The chain couples TRBV20-1 to TRBJ2-7; TRBD2 matches at 7 bases. Germline CDR1 reads DFQATT; CDR2 reads SNEGSKA (reference sequence). The CDR3 consists of 14 residues. V was pared by 6 bases and J by 0 bases, with 8 bases of the junction left unmatched. CDR3 residues: CSAAGTKSSYEQYV. CDR3 sequence (DNA): TGCAGTGCAGCGGGGACCAAGAGCTCCTACGAGCAGTACGTC.

The V and J genes are TRBV9 and TRBJ2-5; D is uncertain. The germline gives CDR1 SGDLS, CDR2 YYNGEE. Trimming removed 2 bases from V and 2 bases from J, with 7 bases in between. This CDR3 spans 13 amino acids. The CDR3 loop is CASSVGIQETQYF. The CDR3 DNA sequence: TGTGCCAGCAGCGTGGGGATACAAGAGACCCAGTACTTC.

The chain carries TRBV12-3 or TRBV12-4 and TRBJ2-5; 16 bases align to TRBD2. V lost 6 bases to trimming and J lost 6 bases; unmatched junction nucleotides: 7. CDR3 length equals 16 residues. The CDR3 region is CASRSSGLAGGKTQYF. In nucleotides, the CDR3 is TGTGCCAGCAGGTCCTCGGGACTAGCGGGGGGGAAGACCCAGTACTTC.

V gene TRBV4-3 combines with J gene TRBJ2-3; no reliable D call. The CDR3 extends over 13 amino acids. V was clipped by 3 bases and J by 0 bases, with 4 bases between them. From germline, CDR1 is LGHNA and CDR2 YSLEER. This chain's CDR3 is CASSHSSTDTQYF. DNA for the CDR3: TGCGCCAGCAGCCATAGCAGCACAGATACGCAGTATTTT.

This sequence joins TRBV6-1 and TRBJ1-5; TRBD1 is a possible D gene (6 bases). Germline loops: CDR1 MNHNS, CDR2 SASEGT. This CDR3 has 16 residues. V was clipped by 0 bases and J by 5 bases, with 14 bases between them. Written as DNA, the CDR3 is TGTGCCAGCAGTGAAGCCGAGGGGGATCTCGATCAGCCCCAGCATTTT. Residues: CASSEAEGDLDQPQHF.

The chain couples TRBV20-1 to TRBJ2-1; 10 nucleotides match TRBD2. Germline loops: CDR1 DFQATT, CDR2 SNEGSKA (reference sequence). Trimming at V came to 6 bases and at J to 5 bases, leaving 4 bases not matched to a gene. The CDR3 is 13 residues long. In DNA form, the CDR3 reads TGCAGTGCGGTGGGACTAGCGAACAATGAGCAGTTCTTC. Translated, it gives CSAVGLANNEQFF.

This clonotype was counted ten times or more. This rearrangement joins TRBV4-2 to TRBJ2-7; no clear D. V lost 0 bases to trimming and J lost 2 bases, with 8 bases between them. The CDR3 totals 14 residues. Germline loops: CDR1 LGHNA, CDR2 YNFKEQ. In DNA, the CDR3 is TGTGCCAGCAGCCAAGAGGTCCCAACCTACGAGCAGTACTTC. It yields the protein CASSQEVPTYEQYF.

This clonotype was counted between two and nine times. In DNA form, the CDR3 reads TGTGCCAGCAGCGAGACAGGGGATCTCTGGGGCTACACCTTC. Its translation: CASSETGDLWGYTF. The gene calls are TRBV9 and TRBJ1-2; 8 bases match TRBD1. V lost 3 bases to trimming and J lost 8 bases; unmatched junction nucleotides: 9. Looked up from germline, CDR1 is SGDLS and CDR2 is YYNGEE. The CDR3 runs 14 residues.

This chain joins TRBV12-3 or TRBV12-4 and TRBJ2-7; 12 bases map to TRBD2. Unmatched junction bases numbered 6, after V lost 5 bases and J lost 4 bases. The CDR3 spans 15 residues. CDR3 nucleotide sequence: TGTGCCAGCAGTCCAGTGGGACTAGCGGGTTACGAGCAGTACTTC. Translating gives CASSPVGLAGYEQYF.

V and J are TRBV5-6 and TRBJ2-3; D assignment may be TRBD1 or TRBD2 (6 bases each). This CDR3 comprises 17 residues. Trimming took 2 bases from V and 0 from J, leaving 16 bases between them. The V gene's germline CDR1 is SGHDT and CDR2 YYEEEE. The CDR3 loop reads CASSLGGTVSSTDTQYF. The DNA for the CDR3 is TGTGCCAGCAGCTTAGGGGGGACGGTTTCTAGCACAGATACGCAGTATTTT.

This clonotype rates as medium-sized. The rearrangement joins TRBV24-1 to TRBJ2-2, with 8 positions matching TRBD2. This CDR3 has 15 residues. The V gene's germline CDR1 is KGHDR and CDR2 SFDVKD. V lost 1 base and J lost 3; bases outside the gene matches: 0. In DNA form, the CDR3 reads TGTGCCACCAGTGATTTAGCGGGGGACACCGGGGAGCTGTTTTTT. Its protein product is CATSDLAGDTGELFF.

This clonotype was observed a few times. The chain links TRBV9 to TRBJ2-2, with 8 bases fitting TRBD1. CDR1 is SGDLS and CDR2 is YYNGEE in the germline V gene. CDR3 length: 16 residues. The V gene end was trimmed by 3 bases and the J gene end by 4 bases; junction bases not matched to a gene: 8. The CDR3 coding sequence is TGTGCCAGCAGCGCCTCGACAGGGGTCAGCACCGGGGAGCTGTTTTTT. Its translation is CASSASTGVSTGELFF.

The V gene is TRBV21-1, the J gene TRBJ1-2. TRBV21-1 is tagged as a pseudogene. The CDR3 covers 13 residues. The CDR3 sequence is CASSKATEYGYTF. DNA for the CDR3: TGTGCCAGCAGCAAAGCAACAGAGTATGGCTACACCTTC.

The chain recombines TRBV2 with TRBJ1-3, with D maybe TRBD1 (6 bases). The germline V and J ends were trimmed by 4 bases and 2 bases, with 12 bases remaining between them. CDR1 and CDR2 from the germline V gene are SNHLY and FYNNEI. The CDR3 has 15 residues. In DNA, the CDR3 is TGTGCCAGCAGTGGTTTTGGGGGCACTGGAAACACCATATATTTT. Protein: CASSGFGGTGNTIYF.

V and J are TRBV4-3 and TRBJ1-1; 7 bases agree with TRBD1. V lost 3 bases and J lost 2; bases outside the gene matches: 6. The V gene's germline CDR1 is LGHNA and CDR2 YSLEER. The CDR3 is 15 residues long. The CDR3 here is CASSQNRDSNTEAFF. The CDR3 DNA follows: TGCGCCAGCAGCCAGAACCGGGACAGTAACACTGAAGCTTTCTTT.

At least ten counts were recorded for this clonotype. The chain uses TRBV5-1 and TRBJ2-7, with D tentatively TRBD2 (5 bases). The CDR3 is made up of 14 amino acids. Trimming stripped 3 bases from V and 1 base from J, with 11 bases between. Germline assignment: CDR1 SGHRS and CDR2 YFSETQ. CDR3 amino acids: CASSSDGGSYEQYV. The CDR3 nucleotides read TGCGCCAGCAGCTCTGACGGAGGTTCCTACGAGCAGTACGTC.